The TCR beta chain under discussion was sequenced for a study of T cell changes during pregnancy in multiple sclerosis. Measured with immunoSEQ multiplex PCR; TCRdb has only the in-frame clones, and not every one. This sample yields around 71,000 clones, of which over 85% are seen a single time; about 1.2% belongs to the top ten. Source: peripheral blood, taken in the third trimester of pregnancy. The receptor's source is a female donor with multiple sclerosis, enrolled in a pregnancy study.

CDR3 DNA: TGTGCCAGCAGCAAAATGGTAAGCAGGGGGCCCTACAATGAGCAGTTCTTC. Protein: CASSKMVSRGPYNEQFF. V gene TRBV21-1 combines with J gene TRBJ2-1; TRBD1, the D gene given by the table, was not confirmed from the DNA. TRBV21-1 is noted as a pseudogene. The CDR3 has 17 residues.